This TCR beta chain was profiled in a study of OX40 agonist ivuxolimab in advanced cancers. Background for the entire study: Ivuxolimab, which targeted the costimulatory receptor OX40 (CD134), was an agonistic, fully human IgG2 monoclonal antibody. Intravenous ivuxolimab was administered to patients every 2 weeks at six dose levels: 0.01, 0.1, 0.3, 1.5, 3 and 10 mg/kg. Of the 50 to 55 patients in dose escalation, some 19 had hepatocellular carcinoma, around 15 had melanoma, 9 had renal cell carcinoma and 9 had head and neck cancer. In the dose-escalation cohort, 65% to 90% of patients were male, and the mean age was approximately 60 years, with a range of about 23 to 85. Patients were allowed to have had prior anti-PD-1, anti-PD-L1 or anti-CTLA-4 therapy, and less than 45% of the dose-escalation patients had previously received checkpoint inhibitors. Partial responses were achieved by three dose-escalation patients, of whom one had hepatocellular carcinoma and two had cutaneous melanoma. The point of sequencing TCRbeta in the periphery was to test whether ivuxolimab changed TCR sequence diversity and drove clonal T-cell expansion. The monotherapy dose-escalation portion (N ≈ 52 patients) of the phase I ivuxolimab trial is reported in the paper.

Patients with a history of autoimmune disease or receiving systemic immunosuppression were excluded from the trial. Peripheral blood for TCR sequencing was drawn from every dose cohort at baseline, at cycle 4 day 1 and at cycle 7 day 1. The samples were taken from a phase I, first-in-human, multicenter, open-label dose-escalation trial of ivuxolimab. Adults with locally advanced or metastatic melanoma, renal cell, hepatocellular, or head and neck squamous cell carcinoma were enrolled in the trial. Before TCR sequencing, CD4+ T cells and CD8+ T cells were sorted from peripheral blood as separate populations. In the case of this clone: Its target antigen remains unknown. No much larger clone is present one base from it, and per-base qualities are unavailable.

The CDR3, from cysteine to phenylalanine, totals 16 residues. Left in the record is the CDR3 DNA by itself, 48 bases read in frame from the first base. Trimming accounts for 3 bases at V and 6 bases at J, while the number of junction bases matched to no gene is 12. The germline V gene provides CDR1 ENHRY and CDR2 SYGVKD. General study outcomes and caveats: The antigen specificity of the peripheral T cells that underwent clonal expansion was not determined. Low levels of normalized T-cell clonal expansion were also seen in some patients who did not respond. In partial responders in the 0.1-3.0 mg/kg groups, normalized peripheral clonal expansion was found to be among the lowest, especially among CD8+ T cells. After ivuxolimab, expanded clones were on average more numerous among CD8+ T cells than among CD4+ T cells. At doses of 0.1 to 3.0 mg/kg, clonal expansion of both CD4+ and CD8+ T cells in blood was seen between baseline and week 6.

To sequence the TCRbeta CDR3 region, genomic DNA was isolated from the sorted cells. The immunoSEQ Assay was used for sequencing of TCRbeta CDR3 regions. In TCRdb, the immuneACCESS table is reduced to in-frame sequences with V and J assigned. These tables do not hold every clone; where another copy was compared, an unresolved V gene accounts for under half, and the others remain unexplained. The sample data list some 95,000 clones, and under 95% of these were observed just once. The ten largest clones represent roughly 0.5% of the sample. This chain joins TRBV10-3 to TRBJ1-2, with 8 bases in between that match TRBD1. The sequence was obtained from an adult with an advanced solid tumor such as melanoma, head and neck, liver or kidney cancer. The input for sequencing was CD4+ or CD8+ T cells sorted from blood, taken in a trial of the OX40 agonist ivuxolimab. The nucleotides read TGTGCCATCAGTGATTTTCTGGATACAGGGGGTGATGGCTACACCTTC. Its product reads: CAISDFLDTGGDGYTF.